A single sample gave rise to the 8 T cell receptor beta chains below, sequenced in a study of spatial heterogeneity in lung cancer. Overall study results and limits: Mutation counts in tumors were tracked by counts of expanded intratumoral alpha and beta TCRs.

TCRdb called the 5' RACE reads again in MiXCR, with one record for every CDR3 protein. The sample has 15,000 or so distinct CDR3 sequences; about 7% are singletons. These receptors have no identified antigens. The time point denotes: sample taken at primary tumor resection. Sequencing used lung tumor tissue, obtained at surgery. Receptors originate from a male donor with early-stage non-small cell lung cancer.

This clonotype has ten or more counts. CDR3 DNA: TGTGCCGCCCGCTTCGGTGAGGGACTGGGCGGCACTGAAGCTTTCTTT. This translates into CAARFGEGLGGTEAFF. The chain joins TRBV10-3 to TRBJ1-1; D is perhaps TRBD1 (5 bases). This CDR3 spans 16 amino acids. Trimming took off 11 bases at V and 4 bases at J, with 26 bases between the two ends. Germline CDR1 reads ENHRY; CDR2 reads SYGVKD.

There are many counts of this clonotype. The chain recombines TRBV3-1 with TRBJ2-7; 11 nucleotides match TRBD2. V dropped 3 bases and J dropped 3; count of bases not matched to a gene: 4. The CDR3 is 15 amino acids. From germline, CDR1 is LGHDT and CDR2 YNNKEL (reference sequence). The CDR3 loop is CASSHTLAGGYEQYF. DNA of the CDR3: TGTGCCAGCAGCCATACTCTAGCGGGGGGCTACGAGCAGTACTTC.

This clonotype has just a few counts. The chain recombines TRBV20-1 with TRBJ2-1; unclear D gene. Trimming removed 5 bases at V and 0 bases at J, with 20 bases between. From germline, CDR1 is DFQATT and CDR2 SNEGSKA (reference sequence). The CDR3 runs to 17 residues. This CDR3 reads CSAPSLTRSSSYNEQFF. In DNA form, the CDR3 reads TGCAGTGCTCCTTCCCTTACTCGTAGCAGCTCCTACAATGAGCAGTTCTTC.

This clonotype was counted at least ten times. The chain recombines TRBV12-3 or TRBV12-4 with TRBJ1-1; D not resolved. This CDR3 has 12 residues. V lost 6 bases and J lost 5, with 10 bases in between. CDR3 bases: TGTGCCAGCAGCCAAGACAATACTGAAGCTTTCTTT. Protein product: CASSQDNTEAFF.

The V and J genes are TRBV7-9 and TRBJ1-1; D unresolved. Trimming removed 6 bases at V and 10 bases at J, with 18 bases between. The CDR3 consists of 13 residues. Germline values: CDR1 SEHNR, CDR2 FQNEAQ (reference sequence). The CDR3: CASRTPEGSGAFF. The CDR3 region has the DNA TGTGCCAGCAGGACCCCAGAGGGCTCGGGAGCTTTCTTT.

This clonotype qualifies as medium-sized. The rearrangement uses TRBV19 and TRBJ2-1; D tentatively reads TRBD1 or TRBD2 (5 bases each). The V and J ends lost 3 bases and 4 bases respectively, with 16 bases between them. The CDR3 sequence is 16 residues long. Germline V gene sequence: CDR1 LNHDA, CDR2 SQIVND (reference sequence). In DNA, the CDR3 is TGTGCCAGTAGTATCAGGGTTGGGAGACTATACAATGAGCAGTTCTTC. This translates into CASSIRVGRLYNEQFF.

The rearrangement links TRBV5-1 to TRBJ2-3, with 10 bases identical to TRBD2. After removal of 4 bases from V and 4 bases from J, the junction contained 12 bases not matched to a gene. Germline V CDR1 and CDR2: SGHRS, YFSETQ. The length of the CDR3 is 17 residues. Here the CDR3 reads CASSPKPSGGSADTQYF. CDR3 in DNA: TGCGCCAGCAGCCCGAAGCCTAGCGGGGGCTCGGCAGATACGCAGTATTTT.

This clonotype is categorized as medium-sized. The chain's CDR3 is CAWIPGGLGYGYTF. CDR3 coding DNA: TGTGCCTGGATCCCAGGGGGGCTTGGCTATGGCTACACCTTC. The rearrangement links TRBV30 to TRBJ1-2; 7 bases are a match to TRBD1. Trimming cost V 4 bases and J 4 bases; bases outside gene matches: 9. Per the germline V gene, CDR1 is GTSNPN and CDR2 is SVGIG (reference sequence). The CDR3 sequence is 14 residues long.